The next 2 T cell receptor beta chains were all read from a single sample in a study of blood T cell repertoires in COVID-19. Assay: immunoSEQ multiplex PCR; the TCRdb copy retains only in-frame clones and omits some. Here the sample spans more than 55,000 clones, approximately 90% being singletons. Sequencing used peripheral blood. Receptors originate from an older woman with COVID-19, enrolled during active disease.

This clone was recorded once. The rearrangement joins TRBV11-2 to TRBJ1-3; D not certain. The ends were cut back, 5 bases at V and 4 bases at J, with 15 bases in the middle. Germline loops: CDR1 SGHAT, CDR2 FQNNGV. The CDR3 runs 15 residues. Here the CDR3 DNA reads TGTGCCAGCAGCCTACTAAGTGTAACCGGAAACACCATATATTTT. It yields the protein CASSLLSVTGNTIYF.

The rearrangement links TRBV14 to TRBJ1-2; D perhaps matches TRBD1 (6 bases). V was cut by 1 base and J by 4 bases, with 16 bases left in between. This CDR3 region has 16 residues. CDR1 and CDR2 from the germline V gene are SGHDN and FVKESK. Written as DNA, the CDR3 is TGTGCCAGCAGCCAAGTTTGGGCAGGGGCAGGCTATGGCTACACCTTC. It codes for CASSQVWAGAGYGYTF. Full variable domain (remainder filled in from reference TRBV14 and TRBJ1-2): EAGVTQFPSHSVIEKGQTVTLRCDPISGHDNLYWYRRVMGKEIKFLLHFVKESKQDESGMPNNRFLAERTGGTYSTLKVQPAELEDSGVYFCASSQVWAGAGYGYTFGSGTRLTVV.